One and the same sample provided the 28 T cell receptor beta chains below, sequenced in a study of CD8+CD57+ T cells in acquired aplastic anemia. CDR3 and TCR beta VDJ profiling relied on a genomic DNA template. One entry per CDR3 protein, called by TCRdb with MiXCR from the reads. The data hold fewer than 200,000 distinct CDR3 sequences, with less than 50% observed a single time. An expansion of CD8+CD57+ cells by flow cytometry had been shown in patients chosen for sequencing. Material: sorted CD4+, CD8+, or CD8+CD57+ T cells (not recorded which) from PBMCs. These receptor sequences come from a human donor with aplastic anemia.

The J gene is TRBJ2-7, the V gene TRBV28; unclear D gene. Germline values: CDR1 MDHEN, CDR2 SYDVKM. Trimming took off 7 bases at V and 0 bases at J, with 19 bases between the two ends. This CDR3 is 16 amino acids long. CDR3 sequence (DNA): TGTGCCAGCACTTCCCTCGGCAGCACCTACTCCTACGAGCAGTACTTC. As protein: CASTSLGSTYSYEQYF.

This clonotype appeared many times. The genes are TRBV7-9 and TRBJ2-1; no firm D call. Germline-derived CDR1 and CDR2 are SEHNR and FQNEAQ (reference sequence). The CDR3 is 13 amino acids. The V end lost 5 bases, the J end lost 7 bases, and 12 bases lay between the germline ends. CDR3 sequence: CASSPPVMNEQFF. CDR3 nucleotides: TGTGCCAGCAGCCCTCCTGTGATGAATGAGCAGTTCTTC.

This clonotype was recorded at least ten times. The chain uses TRBV19 and TRBJ2-4, with TRBD1 matching 8 bases. The CDR3 has 13 amino acids. The V segment lost 5 bases and the J segment 6 bases; nucleotides outside the gene matches: 3. Germline CDR1 LNHDA, CDR2 SQIVND (reference sequence). This CDR3 reads CASSQDRGNIQYF. The CDR3 DNA sequence: TGTGCCAGTAGTCAAGACAGGGGAAACATTCAGTACTTC.

The CDR3 is CASRQGTDTQYF. The CDR3 DNA reads TGCGCCAGCAGGCAGGGAACAGATACGCAGTATTTT. V is TRBV10-2 and J is TRBJ2-3; possibly TRBD1 for D (5 bases). The germline gives CDR1 WSHSY, CDR2 SAAADI. The CDR3 spans 12 residues. V dropped 6 bases and J dropped 3 bases, with 7 bases sitting between them.

The sample holds many counts of this clonotype. Germline is not matched at one junction end, which may reflect a read error. V and J are TRBV9 and TRBJ1-3; D might be TRBD1 (5 bases). The CDR3 extends over 15 amino acids. CDR1 is SGDLS and CDR2 is YYNGEE in the germline V gene. The CDR3 DNA sequence: TGTGCCAGCAGCGTAAGGCAGGGCTCTGGGAACACCATATATTTT. Translation: CASSVRQGSGNTIYF.

This clonotype showed up many times. DNA of the CDR3: TGCGCCAGCAGCTTGGCTACCCTGGCCGGGCCGGAGACCCAGTACTTC. This encodes CASSLATLAGPETQYF. J is TRBJ2-5 and V is TRBV5-1; no clear D. The CDR3 sequence is 16 residues long. Germline loops: CDR1 SGHRS, CDR2 YFSETQ. V gave up 0 bases and J gave up 5 bases, with 17 bases separating them.

To note about this clonotype: A much larger clone lies a single base off, so this may be a read error. The chain carries TRBV7-2 and TRBJ1-5; D is uncertain. CDR3 size: 15 residues. V was clipped by 8 bases and J by 3 bases, with 17 bases between them. Germline V gene sequence: CDR1 SGHTA, CDR2 FQGNSA. CDR3 coding DNA: TGTGCCAGCGGCCGGACCCGGGGAGACAATCAGCCCCAGCATTTT. It is translated as CASGRTRGDNQPQHF. Full variable domain (remainder filled in from reference TRBV7-2 and TRBJ1-5): GAGVSQSPSNKVTEKGKDVELRCDPISGHTALYWYRQSLGQGLEFLIYFQGNSAPDKSGLPSDRFSAERTGGSVSTLTIQRTQQEDSAVYLCASGRTRGDNQPQHFGDGTRLSIL.

This clonotype has a single count. The CDR3 loop reads CSVEEGTGNEQYF. DNA for the CDR3: TGCAGCGTTGAAGAGGGGACAGGGAACGAGCAGTACTTC. The rearrangement joins TRBV29-1 to TRBJ2-7; 9 nucleotides match TRBD1. After removal of 0 bases from V and 5 bases from J, the junction contained 2 bases not matched to a gene. In germline, CDR1 is SQVTM, CDR2 ANQGSEA. The CDR3 spans 13 residues.

This clonotype was recorded many times. This chain connects TRBV9 to TRBJ1-3; perhaps TRBD1 as D (6 bases). Per germline, CDR1 SGDLS and CDR2 YYNGEE. The CDR3 runs to 15 residues. V was cut by 1 base and J by 2 bases, with 10 bases left in between. CDR3 amino acids: CASSVNGQTGNTIYF. The DNA of the CDR3 is TGTGCCAGCAGCGTAAATGGACAGACTGGAAACACCATATATTTT.

This chain joins TRBV3-1 and TRBJ2-3; 10 nucleotides agree with TRBD2. Trimming removed 1 base from V and 0 bases from J; junction bases left unmatched: 7. This CDR3 is 18 amino acids long. Looked up from germline, CDR1 is LGHDT and CDR2 is YNNKEL (reference sequence). The CDR3 here is CASSQVSGGAGSTDTQYF. The CDR3, as DNA: TGTGCCAGCAGCCAAGTCAGCGGGGGGGCCGGCAGCACAGATACGCAGTATTTT.

This chain uses TRBV3-1 with TRBJ1-6, with unresolved D. The CDR3 consists of 17 residues. Trimming removed 0 bases from V and 2 bases from J, with 11 bases in between. Germline V CDR1 and CDR2: LGHDT, YNNKEL (reference sequence). The CDR3 coding sequence is TGTGCCAGCAGCCAAGACCGTACGGGTACCTATAATTCACCCCTCCACTTT. Protein sequence: CASSQDRTGTYNSPLHF.

The CDR3 loop reads CASSAGGSDNEQFF. The CDR3 coding sequence is TGTGCCAGCAGTGCGGGGGGCTCAGACAATGAGCAGTTCTTC. The V and J genes are TRBV6-1 and TRBJ2-1; maybe TRBD2 (7 bases). CDR3 size: 14 residues. Germline V gene data show CDR1 as MNHNS and CDR2 as SASEGT. Trimming removed 4 bases from V and 5 bases from J, with 12 bases in between.

A word on this clonotype: In this CDR3 the conserved last residue, phenylalanine or tryptophan, is missing, so a read error is likely. The rearrangement uses TRBV6-4 and TRBJ1-3, with D hard to call. Per germline, CDR1 MRHNA and CDR2 SNTAGT. V was shortened by 2 bases and J by 0 bases, with 17 bases between the two germline ends. The CDR3 sequence is 18 residues long. Here the CDR3 reads CASSDPYRTGSSGNTIYL. The CDR3 DNA follows: TGTGCCAGCAGTGACCCGTACCGGACGGGGAGCTCTGGAAACACCATATATCTT.

V and J are TRBV19 and TRBJ2-7; a weak D match, TRBD2 (6 bases). CDR1 and CDR2 from the germline V gene are LNHDA and SQIVND (reference sequence). Trimming took off 9 bases at V and 0 bases at J, with 18 bases between the two ends. The CDR3 contains 15 residues. CDR3 sequence: CASQQGRGSSYEQYF. The DNA for the CDR3 is TGTGCCAGCCAACAAGGGCGGGGCAGCTCCTACGAGCAGTACTTC.

In its sample, this clonotype was seen many times. J is TRBJ1-5 and V is TRBV24-1; D ambiguous. With 4 bases removed from V and 5 bases from J, the gap between germline ends came to 5 bases. Germline CDR1 reads KGHDR; CDR2 reads SFDVKD. The CDR3 sequence is 12 residues long. The CDR3 here is CATSDPDQPQHF. The CDR3 bases are TGTGCCACCAGTGACCCGGATCAGCCCCAGCATTTT.

This clonotype was detected many times. The chain joins TRBV7-2 to TRBJ2-6, with D unclear. V gave up 3 bases and J gave up 4 bases, with 10 bases separating them. Germline V gene lookup returns CDR1 SGHTA and CDR2 FQGNSA. This CDR3 spans 15 amino acids. CDR3: CASSFWGTGANVLTF. The CDR3 coding sequence is TGTGCCAGCAGCTTCTGGGGAACCGGGGCCAACGTCCTGACTTTC. The variable domain in full, with the rest retrieved from reference TRBV7-2 and TRBJ2-6, is GAGVSQSPSNKVTEKGKDVELRCDPISGHTALYWYRQSLGQGLEFLIYFQGNSAPDKSGLPSDRFSAERTGGSVSTLTIQRTQQEDSAVYLCASSFWGTGANVLTFGAGSRLTVL.

This clonotype was counted many times. CDR3 loop: CASSRLARYEQYF. CDR3 in DNA: TGTGCCAGCAGCCGACTAGCGCGGTACGAGCAGTACTTC. The chain has TRBV12-3 or TRBV12-4 and TRBJ2-7, with 8 bases aligning to TRBD2. J lost 4 bases, V lost 6 bases, and 5 bases had no gene match. There are 13 residues in the CDR3.

The chain links TRBV19 to TRBJ1-6; TRBD1 matches 7 bases. With V trimmed by 7 bases and J by 6 bases, 3 bases remained unmatched. CDR3 length: 13 residues. Germline CDR1 is LNHDA and CDR2 is SQIVND (reference sequence). The CDR3 DNA sequence: TGTGCCAGTAATGAGGGGGCTAATTCACCCCTCCACTTT. Its translation is CASNEGANSPLHF.

This clonotype was counted between two and nine times. The genes are TRBV15 and TRBJ1-3; D is unresolved. The CDR3 is made up of 14 amino acids. Germline-derived CDR1 and CDR2 are LNHNV and YYDKDF (reference sequence). V lost 7 bases, J lost 0 bases, and 10 bases lay in between. The CDR3 loop is CATTGSSSGNTIYF. Here the CDR3 DNA reads TGTGCCACCACCGGGTCCTCCTCTGGAAACACCATATATTTT.

The chain has TRBV7-9 and TRBJ1-1; D uncertain. The CDR3 runs 13 residues. Germline V gives CDR1 SEHNR, CDR2 FQNEAQ (reference sequence). Trimming stripped 4 bases from V and 4 bases from J, with 10 bases between. The CDR3 protein is CASSYLAPTEAFF. The CDR3 region has the DNA TGTGCCAGCAGCTACCTGGCCCCCACTGAAGCTTTCTTT.

The table lists this clonotype with a few counts. This chain links TRBV27 with TRBJ2-3, with a tentative D call TRBD2 (6 bases). The CDR3 has 14 amino acids. V was pared by 4 bases and J by 3 bases, with 11 bases between. CDR1 and CDR2 from the germline V gene are MNHEY and SMNVEV (reference sequence). This chain's CDR3 is CASSWGVGTDTQYF. CDR3 bases: TGTGCCAGCAGTTGGGGGGTCGGTACAGATACGCAGTATTTT.

Points on this clonotype: A clone one base away is much larger, so this may be a read error. The rearrangement links TRBV5-1 to TRBJ1-4; D unresolved. This CDR3 is built from 14 residues. The germline CDR1 and CDR2 sequences are SGHRS and YFSETQ. CDR3 region: CASGLDGRREKLFF. The CDR3 region has the DNA TGCGCCAGCGGCTTGGACGGCAGGAGGGAAAAACTGTTTTTT.

V usage is TRBV30 and J usage is TRBJ2-4; 7 nucleotides agree with TRBD1. The V and J ends lost 2 bases and 9 bases, in that order; junction bases with no gene match: 10. This CDR3 region has 14 residues. Looked up from germline, CDR1 is GTSNPN and CDR2 is SVGIG (reference sequence). CDR3 amino acids: CAWSWATGLGIQYF. For the CDR3, the DNA is TGTGCCTGGAGTTGGGCGACAGGGTTGGGCATTCAGTACTTC.

The chain couples TRBV9 to TRBJ2-7, with 13 bases fitting TRBD2. The germline CDR1 and CDR2 sequences are SGDLS and YYNGEE. This CDR3 is 17 amino acids long. V lost 0 bases to trimming and J lost 3 bases; unmatched junction nucleotides: 6. CDR3 nucleotide sequence: TGTGCCAGCAGCGTAGCTTTCGGGACTAGCGGGAACTACGAGCAGTACTTC. Amino acids: CASSVAFGTSGNYEQYF.

This clonotype was seen ten or more times. This sequence joins TRBV12-3 or TRBV12-4 and TRBJ1-1; D is undetermined. Trimming cost V 4 bases and J 0 bases, with 12 bases left between them. This CDR3 comprises 15 residues. The CDR3 sequence: CASSWAAGLNTEAFF. The CDR3 DNA is TGTGCCAGCAGTTGGGCTGCCGGCCTGAACACTGAAGCTTTCTTT.

There are a few counts of this clonotype. The CDR3 nucleotides are TGTGCCAGCAGTTCGCGGGGGCCTAATCAGCCCCAGCATTTT. This gives the protein CASSSRGPNQPQHF. The chain carries TRBV2 and TRBJ1-5; the D gene is possibly TRBD1 (6 bases). The CDR3 has 14 residues. Germline V lookup: CDR1 SNHLY, CDR2 FYNNEI. Trimming left V 5 bases short and J 4 bases short, with 12 bases between.

This clonotype was detected only a few times. The CDR3, as DNA: TGCAGCGTTGAAGGAATAGGACTAGCGACCCCCTACAATGAGCAGTTCTTC. It is translated as CSVEGIGLATPYNEQFF. V is TRBV29-1 and J is TRBJ2-1; 9 nucleotides agree with TRBD2. The CDR3 spans 17 residues. The junction had 9 bases not matched to a gene; V was cut back by 1 base and J by 2 bases. Germline CDR1 reads SQVTM; CDR2 reads ANQGSEA.

In its sample, this clonotype was seen many times. The J gene is TRBJ1-1, the V gene TRBV19, with 12 bases identical to TRBD1. Germline CDR1 reads LNHDA; CDR2 reads SQIVND (reference sequence). V was pared by 6 bases and J by 3 bases, with 5 bases of the junction left unmatched. There are 15 residues in the CDR3. CDR3 bases: TGTGCCAGTAGAGGGGACAGGGGGCGCGACACTGAAGCTTTCTTT. Translating gives CASRGDRGRDTEAFF. The full variable domain, rest sourced from reference TRBV19 and TRBJ1-1, is DGGITQSPKYLFRKEGQNVTLSCEQNLNHDAMYWYRQDPGQGLRLIYYSQIVNDFQKGDIAEGYSVSREKKESFPLTVTSAQKNPTAFYLCASRGDRGRDTEAFFGQGTRLTVV.